This T cell receptor beta chain was recovered during a study of blood T cell repertoires in COVID-19. Study at large: Material from acute and convalescent COVID-19 was sourced from the United States, Italy and Spain. In each case, the material was cDNA or gDNA derived from T cells, B-cell-depleted T cells, or PBMCs.

CDR3 length equals 13 residues. The J segment lost 3 bases and the V segment lost 5 bases, leaving 3 bases of the junction unmatched. In germline, CDR1 is GTSNPN, CDR2 SVGIG (reference sequence). Study processing details: Using reference gene primer amplification, nucleated cell counts were estimated. Produced via immunoSEQ multiplex PCR; TCRdb's table is partial and in-frame only. That table furnishes V, J and clone size, whereas the DNA furnished D and trimming. The profile shows some 47,000 clones, about 84% of them singletons. The chain uses TRBV30 and TRBJ2-4; the match to TRBD2 covers 8 bases. Sample: peripheral blood. The clonotype originates from a woman in her sixties or seventies with acute or convalescent COVID-19. In DNA form, the CDR3 reads TGTGCCTGGGGGCTAGCGGGCAAAAACATTCAGTACTTC. This encodes CAWGLAGKNIQYF.